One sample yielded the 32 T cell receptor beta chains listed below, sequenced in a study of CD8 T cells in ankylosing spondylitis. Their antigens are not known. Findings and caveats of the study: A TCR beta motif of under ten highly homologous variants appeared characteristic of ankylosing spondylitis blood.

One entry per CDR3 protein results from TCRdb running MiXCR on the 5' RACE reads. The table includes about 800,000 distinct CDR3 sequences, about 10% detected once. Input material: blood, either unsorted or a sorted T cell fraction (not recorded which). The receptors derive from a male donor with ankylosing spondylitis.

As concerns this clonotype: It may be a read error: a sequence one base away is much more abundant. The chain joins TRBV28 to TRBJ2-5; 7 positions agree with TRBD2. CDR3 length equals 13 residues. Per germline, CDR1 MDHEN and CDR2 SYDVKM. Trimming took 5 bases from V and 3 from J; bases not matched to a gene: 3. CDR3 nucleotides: TGTGCCAGCAGTCGGACTAGGGAAGAGACCCAGTACTTC. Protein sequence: CASSRTREETQYF.

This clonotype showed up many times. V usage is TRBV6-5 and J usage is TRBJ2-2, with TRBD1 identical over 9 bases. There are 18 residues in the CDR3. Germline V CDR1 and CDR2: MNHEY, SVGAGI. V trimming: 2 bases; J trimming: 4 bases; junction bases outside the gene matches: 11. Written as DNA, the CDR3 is TGTGCCAGCAGTTACCTACGAACTGGGACAGGGAGCACCGGGGAGCTGTTTTTT. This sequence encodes CASSYLRTGTGSTGELFF.

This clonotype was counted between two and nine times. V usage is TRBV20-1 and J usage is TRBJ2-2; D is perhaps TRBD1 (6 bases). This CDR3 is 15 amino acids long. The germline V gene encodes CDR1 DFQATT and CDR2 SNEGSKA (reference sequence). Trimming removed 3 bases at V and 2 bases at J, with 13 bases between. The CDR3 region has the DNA TGCAGTGCTAGCCGACAGGACCCTAACACCGGGGAGCTGTTTTTT. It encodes CSASRQDPNTGELFF.

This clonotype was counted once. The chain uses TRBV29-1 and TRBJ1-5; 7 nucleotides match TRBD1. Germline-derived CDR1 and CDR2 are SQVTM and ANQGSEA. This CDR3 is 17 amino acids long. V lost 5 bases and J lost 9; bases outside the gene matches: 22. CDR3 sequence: CSVRGGGREGVDPPQHF. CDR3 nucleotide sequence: TGCAGCGTTCGAGGAGGGGGCCGGGAGGGAGTCGATCCGCCCCAGCATTTT.

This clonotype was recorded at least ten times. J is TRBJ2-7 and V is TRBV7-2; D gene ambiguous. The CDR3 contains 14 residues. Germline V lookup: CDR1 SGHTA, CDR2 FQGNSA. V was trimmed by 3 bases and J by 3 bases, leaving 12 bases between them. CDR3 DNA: TGTGCCAGCAGCTTCGGAGACTCGATCTACGAGCAGTACTTC. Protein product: CASSFGDSIYEQYF.

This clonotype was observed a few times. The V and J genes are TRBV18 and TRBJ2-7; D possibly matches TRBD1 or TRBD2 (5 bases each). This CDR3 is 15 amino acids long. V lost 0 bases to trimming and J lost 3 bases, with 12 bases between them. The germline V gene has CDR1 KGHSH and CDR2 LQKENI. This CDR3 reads CASSPPSRDLYEQYF. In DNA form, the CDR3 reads TGTGCCAGCTCACCACCGTCCAGGGACCTCTACGAGCAGTACTTC.

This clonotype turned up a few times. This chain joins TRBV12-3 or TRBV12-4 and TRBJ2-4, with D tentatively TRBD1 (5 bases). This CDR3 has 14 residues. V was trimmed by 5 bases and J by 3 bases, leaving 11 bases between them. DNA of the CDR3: TGTGCCAGCAGTGTGACAGCCGGCAAAAACATTCAGTACTTC. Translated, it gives CASSVTAGKNIQYF.

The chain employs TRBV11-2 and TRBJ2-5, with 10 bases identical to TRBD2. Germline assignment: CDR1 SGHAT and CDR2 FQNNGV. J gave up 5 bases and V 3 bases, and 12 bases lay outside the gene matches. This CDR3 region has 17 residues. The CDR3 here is CASSFPRTSGNMETQYF. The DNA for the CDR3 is TGTGCCAGCAGCTTTCCACGGACTAGCGGTAATATGGAGACCCAGTACTTC.

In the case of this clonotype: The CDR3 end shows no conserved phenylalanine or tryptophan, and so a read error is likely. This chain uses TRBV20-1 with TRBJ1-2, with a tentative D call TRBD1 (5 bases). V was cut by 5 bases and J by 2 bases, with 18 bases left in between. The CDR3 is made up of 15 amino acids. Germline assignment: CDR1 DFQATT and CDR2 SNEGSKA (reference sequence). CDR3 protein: CSAWDRARLNYGYTL. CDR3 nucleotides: TGCAGTGCTTGGGACCGAGCACGACTAAACTATGGCTACACCCTC.

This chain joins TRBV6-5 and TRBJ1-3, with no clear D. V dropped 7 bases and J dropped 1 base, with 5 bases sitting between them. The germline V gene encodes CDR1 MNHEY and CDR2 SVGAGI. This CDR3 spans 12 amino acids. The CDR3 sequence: CASISSGNTIYF. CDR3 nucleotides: TGTGCCAGCATTTCTTCTGGAAACACCATATATTTT.

In nucleotides, the CDR3 is TGTGCCAGCAGCCAAGTGGCAACTAATGAAAAACTGTTTTTT. Protein: CASSQVATNEKLFF. The chain uses TRBV4-2 and TRBJ1-4; D not resolved. With 1 base removed from V and 0 bases from J, the gap between germline ends came to 3 bases. Germline V CDR1 and CDR2: LGHNA, YNFKEQ. The CDR3 spans 14 residues.

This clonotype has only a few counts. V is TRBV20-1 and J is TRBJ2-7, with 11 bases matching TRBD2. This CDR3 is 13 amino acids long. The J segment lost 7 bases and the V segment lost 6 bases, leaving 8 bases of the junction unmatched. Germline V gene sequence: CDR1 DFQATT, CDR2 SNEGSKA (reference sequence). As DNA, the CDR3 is TGCAGTGCCAGTAGCGGGGGGGCCCGAGAGCAGTACTTC. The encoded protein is CSASSGGAREQYF.

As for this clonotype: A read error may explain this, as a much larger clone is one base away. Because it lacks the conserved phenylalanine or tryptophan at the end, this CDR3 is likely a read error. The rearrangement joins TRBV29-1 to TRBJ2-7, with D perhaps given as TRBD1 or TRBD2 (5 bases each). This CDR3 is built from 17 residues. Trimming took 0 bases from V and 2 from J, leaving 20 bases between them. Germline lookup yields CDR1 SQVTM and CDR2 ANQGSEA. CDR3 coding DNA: TGCAGCGTTGAAGAACCCTACCCCCGGGGCGGAACCTACGAGCAGTACATC. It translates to CSVEEPYPRGGTYEQYI.

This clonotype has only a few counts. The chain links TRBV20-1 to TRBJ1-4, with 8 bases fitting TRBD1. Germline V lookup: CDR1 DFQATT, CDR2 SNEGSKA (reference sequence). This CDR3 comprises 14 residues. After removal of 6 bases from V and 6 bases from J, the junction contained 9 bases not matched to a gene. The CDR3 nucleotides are TGCAGTGCGGTAGACAGGGGCAGGGATGAAAAACTGTTTTTT. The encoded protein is CSAVDRGRDEKLFF.

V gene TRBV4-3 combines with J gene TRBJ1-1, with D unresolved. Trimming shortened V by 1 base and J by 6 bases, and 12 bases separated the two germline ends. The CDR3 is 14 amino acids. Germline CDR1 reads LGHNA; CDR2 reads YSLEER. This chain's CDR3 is CASSQGGQTAEAFF. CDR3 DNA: TGCGCCAGCAGCCAAGGGGGTCAAACGGCTGAAGCTTTCTTT.

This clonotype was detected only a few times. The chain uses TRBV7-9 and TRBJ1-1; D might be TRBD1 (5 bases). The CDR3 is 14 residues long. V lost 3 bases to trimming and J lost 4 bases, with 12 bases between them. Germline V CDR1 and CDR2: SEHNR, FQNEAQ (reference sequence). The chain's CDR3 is CASSFLAGTTEAFF. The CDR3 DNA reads TGTGCCAGCAGCTTTCTCGCAGGGACCACTGAAGCTTTCTTT.

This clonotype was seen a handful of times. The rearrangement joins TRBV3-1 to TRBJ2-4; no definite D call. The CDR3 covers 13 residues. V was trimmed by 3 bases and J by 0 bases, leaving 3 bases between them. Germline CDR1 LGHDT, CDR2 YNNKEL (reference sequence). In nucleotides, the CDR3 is TGTGCCAGCAGCCAGCTAGCCAAAAACATTCAGTACTTC. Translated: CASSQLAKNIQYF.

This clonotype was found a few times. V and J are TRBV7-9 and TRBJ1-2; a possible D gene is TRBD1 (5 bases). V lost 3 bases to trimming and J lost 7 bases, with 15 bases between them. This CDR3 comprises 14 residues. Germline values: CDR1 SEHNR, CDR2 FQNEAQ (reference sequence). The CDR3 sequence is CASSFRGRSSGYTF. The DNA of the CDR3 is TGTGCCAGCAGCTTTAGGGGACGGTCCTCTGGCTACACCTTC.

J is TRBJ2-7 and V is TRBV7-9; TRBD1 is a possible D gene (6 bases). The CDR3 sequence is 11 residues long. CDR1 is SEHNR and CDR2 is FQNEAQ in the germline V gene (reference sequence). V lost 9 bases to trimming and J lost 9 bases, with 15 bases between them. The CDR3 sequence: CASGQLRGQYF. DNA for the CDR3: TGTGCCAGTGGGCAGCTCAGGGGGCAGTACTTC.

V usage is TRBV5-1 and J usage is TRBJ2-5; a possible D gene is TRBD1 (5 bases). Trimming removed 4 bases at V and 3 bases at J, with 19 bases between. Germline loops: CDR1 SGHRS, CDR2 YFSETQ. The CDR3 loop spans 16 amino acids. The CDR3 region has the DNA TGCGCCAGCAGCACATTTCTAGGGGTTGGGGAAGAGACCCAGTACTTC. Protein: CASSTFLGVGEETQYF.

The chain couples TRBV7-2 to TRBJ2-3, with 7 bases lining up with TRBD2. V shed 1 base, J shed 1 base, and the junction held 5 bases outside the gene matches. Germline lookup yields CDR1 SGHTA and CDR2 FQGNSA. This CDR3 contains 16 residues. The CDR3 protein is CASSLGGTTGTDTQYF. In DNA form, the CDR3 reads TGTGCCAGCAGCTTAGGGGGGACTACTGGCACAGATACGCAGTATTTT. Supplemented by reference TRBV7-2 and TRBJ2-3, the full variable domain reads GAGVSQSPSNKVTEKGKDVELRCDPISGHTALYWYRQSLGQGLEFLIYFQGNSAPDKSGLPSDRFSAERTGGSVSTLTIQRTQQEDSAVYLCASSLGGTTGTDTQYFGPGTRLTVL.

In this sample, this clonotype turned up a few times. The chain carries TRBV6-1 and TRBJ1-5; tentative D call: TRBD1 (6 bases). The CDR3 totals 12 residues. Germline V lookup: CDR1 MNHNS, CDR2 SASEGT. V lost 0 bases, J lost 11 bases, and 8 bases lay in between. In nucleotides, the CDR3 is TGTGCCAGCAGTGAAGCGAACAGGGCCCAGCATTTT. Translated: CASSEANRAQHF.

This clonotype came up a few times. This CDR3 reads CSARLPGDRDNQPQHF. For the CDR3, the DNA is TGCAGTGCTAGACTACCGGGGGACAGGGACAATCAGCCCCAGCATTTT. This chain uses TRBV20-1 with TRBJ1-5, with 9 nucleotides matching TRBD1. The CDR3 sequence is 16 residues long. With V trimmed by 2 bases and J by 3 bases, 8 bases remained unmatched. The germline CDR1 and CDR2 sequences are DFQATT and SNEGSKA (reference sequence).

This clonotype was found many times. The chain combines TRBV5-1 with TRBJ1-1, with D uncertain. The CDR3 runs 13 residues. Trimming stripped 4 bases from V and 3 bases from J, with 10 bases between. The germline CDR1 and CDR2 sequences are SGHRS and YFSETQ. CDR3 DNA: TGCGCCAGCAGCCCGGACGGTTACACTGAAGCTTTCTTT. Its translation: CASSPDGYTEAFF.

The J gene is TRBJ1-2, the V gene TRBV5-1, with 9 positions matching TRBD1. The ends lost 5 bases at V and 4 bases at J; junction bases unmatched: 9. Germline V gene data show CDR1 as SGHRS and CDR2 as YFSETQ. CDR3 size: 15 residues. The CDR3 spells CASRRGTGTFYGYTF. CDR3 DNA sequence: TGCGCCAGCAGGCGTGGGACAGGGACCTTCTATGGCTACACCTTC.

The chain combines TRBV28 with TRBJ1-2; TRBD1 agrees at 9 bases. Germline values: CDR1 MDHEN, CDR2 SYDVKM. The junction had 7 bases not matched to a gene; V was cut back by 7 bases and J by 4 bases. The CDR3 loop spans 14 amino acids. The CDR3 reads CASTPSGQGYGYTF. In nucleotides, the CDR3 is TGTGCCAGCACGCCCTCGGGACAGGGCTATGGCTACACCTTC.

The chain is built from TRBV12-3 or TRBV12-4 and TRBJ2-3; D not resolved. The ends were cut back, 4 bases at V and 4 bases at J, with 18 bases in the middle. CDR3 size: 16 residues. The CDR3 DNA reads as TGTGCCAGCAGTTCTGCCCGACTTGGGATCGCAGATACGCAGTATTTT. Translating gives CASSSARLGIADTQYF.

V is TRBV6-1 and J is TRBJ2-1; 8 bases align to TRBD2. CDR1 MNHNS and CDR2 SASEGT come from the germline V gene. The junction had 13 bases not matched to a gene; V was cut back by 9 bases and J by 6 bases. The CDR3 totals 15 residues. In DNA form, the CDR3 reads TGTGCCAGTATGTTTAGCGGGACCGTTAGCAATGAGCAGTTCTTC. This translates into CASMFSGTVSNEQFF.

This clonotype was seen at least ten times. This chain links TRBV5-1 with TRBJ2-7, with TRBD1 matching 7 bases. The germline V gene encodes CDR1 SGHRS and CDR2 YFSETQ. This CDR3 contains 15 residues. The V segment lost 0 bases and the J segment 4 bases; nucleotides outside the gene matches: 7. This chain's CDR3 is CASSLGTGTAYEQYF. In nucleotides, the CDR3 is TGCGCCAGCAGCTTGGGGACCGGGACAGCATACGAGCAGTACTTC.

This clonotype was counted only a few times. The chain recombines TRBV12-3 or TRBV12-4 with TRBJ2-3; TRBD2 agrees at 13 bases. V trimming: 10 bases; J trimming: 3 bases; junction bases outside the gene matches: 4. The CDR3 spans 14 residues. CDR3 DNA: TGTGCCATCTGGACTAGCGGGAGAACAGATACGCAGTATTTT. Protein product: CAIWTSGRTDTQYF.

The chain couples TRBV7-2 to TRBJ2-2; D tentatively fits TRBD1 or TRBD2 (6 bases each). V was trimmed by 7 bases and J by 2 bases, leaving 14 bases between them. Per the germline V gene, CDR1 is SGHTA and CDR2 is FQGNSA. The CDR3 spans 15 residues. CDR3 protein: CASKQGGGNTGELFF. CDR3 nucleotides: TGTGCCAGCAAACAGGGAGGAGGCAACACCGGGGAGCTGTTTTTT.

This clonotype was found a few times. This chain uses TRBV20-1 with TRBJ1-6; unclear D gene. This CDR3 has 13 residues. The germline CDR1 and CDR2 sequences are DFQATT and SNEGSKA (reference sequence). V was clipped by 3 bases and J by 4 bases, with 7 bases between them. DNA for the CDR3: TGCAGTGCTAGTAACAGTTATAATTCACCCCTCCACTTT. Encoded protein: CSASNSYNSPLHF.